This entry lists 30 T cell receptor beta chains sequenced from one sample in a study of patients and donors after allogeneic stem cell transplantation. TCRdb reprocessed the RT-PCR reads with MiXCR, giving one entry per CDR3 protein. The table records 920,000 or so distinct CDR3 sequences, roughly 18% of them present only once. Sequenced sample: blood, either unsorted or a sorted T cell fraction (not recorded which). These receptors originate from a human donor who was either an allogeneic HSCT recipient or a stem cell or donor lymphocyte infusion donor (not recorded which). It is not recorded whose cells these are; they may come from a transplant donor.

This clonotype was observed a few times. This chain connects TRBV12-3 or TRBV12-4 to TRBJ1-2, with a possible D match to TRBD1 (5 bases). The CDR3 is made up of 14 amino acids. Trimming shortened V by 7 bases and J by 8 bases, and 20 bases separated the two germline ends. Here the CDR3 reads CASTFLTGLNGYTF. The CDR3 DNA is TGTGCCAGCACTTTTCTTACAGGCCTTAACGGCTACACCTTC.

This clonotype was recorded a few times. CDR3 residues: CASSHLIPGRSSGNTIYF. CDR3 DNA sequence: TGTGCCAGCAGCCACCTTATTCCGGGACGCAGCTCTGGAAACACCATATATTTT. V usage is TRBV6-1 and J usage is TRBJ1-3; TRBD1 is a possible D gene (5 bases). The germline V gene encodes CDR1 MNHNS and CDR2 SASEGT. The CDR3 loop spans 18 amino acids. Trimming pared 6 bases from V and 0 bases from J, leaving 21 bases between.

Only a few counts were recorded for this clonotype. The chain recombines TRBV27 with TRBJ1-1; TRBD1 might be the D (5 bases). The CDR3 totals 15 residues. Germline V gene sequence: CDR1 MNHEY, CDR2 SMNVEV (reference sequence). Trimming shortened V by 2 bases and J by 1 base, and 11 bases separated the two germline ends. In DNA, the CDR3 is TGTGCCAGCAGTTTAGGACACACGCGGAACACTGAAGCTTTCTTT. Its protein product is CASSLGHTRNTEAFF.

This rearrangement joins TRBV20-1 to TRBJ1-2; D unresolved. This CDR3 spans 13 amino acids. V gave up 0 bases and J gave up 7 bases, with 12 bases separating them. Germline-derived CDR1 and CDR2 are DFQATT and SNEGSKA (reference sequence). The CDR3 DNA sequence: TGCAGTGCTAGAGAAAGAGTAGGGCTTGGCTACACCTTC. Its protein is CSARERVGLGYTF.

This clonotype was detected only a few times. This chain links TRBV3-1 with TRBJ2-2; D unresolved. The CDR3 runs 16 residues. Deletions cut 1 base from V and 8 bases from J, with 17 bases between. From germline, CDR1 is LGHDT and CDR2 YNNKEL (reference sequence). The CDR3 DNA sequence: TGTGCCAGCAGCCAAGTATCCCCACGATTCATGGGGGAGCTGTTTTTT. This gives the protein CASSQVSPRFMGELFF.

The V call is TRBV7-8, the J call TRBJ2-5; 10 bases align to TRBD1. With 5 bases clipped from V and 5 bases from J, the junction kept 8 bases outside the gene matches. The CDR3 consists of 15 residues. Germline CDR1 reads SGHVS; CDR2 reads FQNEAQ. CDR3 residues: CASSPRDRGSETQYF. The CDR3, as DNA: TGTGCCAGCAGCCCCCGGGACAGGGGAAGCGAGACCCAGTACTTC.

The chain employs TRBV5-1 and TRBJ2-3, with D unclear. The CDR3 spans 14 residues. Germline CDR1 and CDR2: SGHRS and YFSETQ. V dropped 0 bases and J dropped 4 bases, with 9 bases sitting between them. DNA of the CDR3: TGCGCCAGCAGCTTGGAACGAGGCCCAGATACGCAGTATTTT. Translated, it gives CASSLERGPDTQYF.

This clonotype was counted only a few times. This chain's CDR3 is CASSYSWDSYLFF. CDR3 bases: TGTGCCAGCAGTTACTCTTGGGACAGTTATCTGTTTTTT. The chain recombines TRBV6-5 with TRBJ1-4; 7 nucleotides align to TRBD1. Germline values: CDR1 MNHEY, CDR2 SVGAGI. This CDR3 is 13 amino acids long. The V segment lost 0 bases and the J segment 14 bases; nucleotides outside the gene matches: 6.

This clonotype was observed a few times. V usage is TRBV24-1 and J usage is TRBJ1-1; 8 bases match TRBD1. J lost 4 bases, V lost 4 bases, and 4 bases had no gene match. Germline V lookup: CDR1 KGHDR, CDR2 SFDVKD. This CDR3 region has 14 residues. The CDR3 region has the DNA TGTGCCACCAGTGACCCTGACAGGGGCACTGAAGCTTTCTTT. This translates into CATSDPDRGTEAFF.

V gene TRBV20-1 combines with J gene TRBJ1-2; D uncertain. This CDR3 has 14 amino acids. V was trimmed by 0 bases and J by 4 bases, leaving 12 bases between them. CDR1 is DFQATT, CDR2 SNEGSKA, per germline (reference sequence). The CDR3 region has the DNA TGCAGTGCTAGAGAAGCGGGAGGTTTCTATGGCTACACCTTC. This codes for CSAREAGGFYGYTF.

This clonotype was seen more than once but under ten times. This may be a read error: a much more frequent sequence differs by one nucleotide. This chain links TRBV11-3 with TRBJ2-1; D might be TRBD1 or TRBD2, each matching 5 bases. Germline CDR1 and CDR2: SGHNT and YENEEA. V was cut by 0 bases and J by 8 bases, with 5 bases left in between. This CDR3 is 12 amino acids long. The CDR3 sequence: CASSLEGHEQFF. CDR3 DNA: TGTGCCAGCAGCTTAGAGGGACATGAGCAGTTCTTC.

CDR3 region: CASSPYQGGSEQYF. In DNA, the CDR3 is TGTGCCAGCTCACCATATCAGGGGGGATCTGAGCAGTACTTC. The rearrangement joins TRBV18 to TRBJ2-7, with D perhaps matching TRBD1 (7 bases). CDR3 length equals 14 residues. CDR1 and CDR2 (germline): KGHSH, LQKENI. With 2 bases removed from V and 7 bases from J, the gap between germline ends came to 15 bases.

This rearrangement joins TRBV24-1 to TRBJ2-5, with 8 bases identical to TRBD1. The CDR3 covers 18 residues. Germline CDR1 and CDR2: KGHDR and SFDVKD. Trimming cost V 0 bases and J 7 bases; bases outside gene matches: 15. DNA of the CDR3: TGTGCCACCAGTGATTTGGGTTCGTCTGACAGGGGTCGTGGGACCCAGTACTTC. As protein: CATSDLGSSDRGRGTQYF.

The chain carries TRBV6-1 and TRBJ1-2; TRBD1 matches 8 bases. Germline CDR1 and CDR2: MNHNS and SASEGT. CDR3 size: 14 residues. With 5 bases clipped from V and 1 base from J, the junction kept 3 bases outside the gene matches. The CDR3, as DNA: TGTGCCAGCAGTCCAGGGGGCTTTAACTATGGCTACACCTTC. Protein sequence: CASSPGGFNYGYTF.

This clonotype has a handful of counts. J is TRBJ1-6 and V is TRBV21-1; the tabulated D call, TRBD1, remains unverified against the DNA. TRBV21-1 has pseudogene status. The CDR3 extends over 16 amino acids. CDR3 amino acids: CASSTGMTGTNSPLHF. CDR3 bases: TGTGCCAGCAGCACAGGAATGACGGGGACTAATTCACCCCTCCACTTT.

This chain links TRBV4-2 with TRBJ2-7; D might be TRBD2 (5 bases). CDR3 length: 11 amino acids. Per the germline V gene, CDR1 is LGHNA and CDR2 is YNFKEQ. Trimming stripped 1 base from V and 13 bases from J, with 11 bases between. CDR3 in amino acids: CASSQGERLYF. The DNA for the CDR3 is TGTGCCAGCAGCCAAGGGGAGCGGCTCTACTTC.

This clonotype was observed a few times. This chain joins TRBV3-1 and TRBJ2-3; D may be TRBD1 (6 bases). V lost 3 bases, J lost 7 bases, and 8 bases lay in between. CDR3 length equals 12 residues. Germline V gene sequence: CDR1 LGHDT, CDR2 YNNKEL (reference sequence). The CDR3 DNA reads TGTGCCAGCAGCCAGGACAGACATACGCAGTATTTT. Its translation: CASSQDRHTQYF.

The chain has TRBV12-3 or TRBV12-4 and TRBJ1-1; D not resolved. The CDR3 extends over 14 amino acids. Trimming took off 6 bases at V and 4 bases at J, with 15 bases between the two ends. DNA for the CDR3: TGTGCCAGCAGAGCCGAGGCCCCGCGCACTGAAGCTTTCTTT. Translation: CASRAEAPRTEAFF.

This clonotype has just a few counts. This chain joins TRBV7-2 and TRBJ1-5; D gene uncertain. Trimming cost V 5 bases and J 3 bases, with 11 bases left between them. Germline-derived CDR1 and CDR2 are SGHTA and FQGNSA. The CDR3 consists of 14 residues. The CDR3 protein is CASSAWATNQPQHF. The CDR3 DNA follows: TGTGCCAGCAGCGCCTGGGCCACCAATCAGCCCCAGCATTTT.

The chain couples TRBV24-1 to TRBJ2-4, with D perhaps matching TRBD1 or TRBD2 (5 bases each). V dropped 2 bases and J dropped 13 bases, with 17 bases sitting between them. CDR3 size: 14 residues. Germline V gene data show CDR1 as KGHDR and CDR2 as SFDVKD. The CDR3: CATSDSSRDGRQYF. The CDR3 DNA follows: TGTGCCACCAGTGATTCGTCGAGGGACGGCCGGCAGTACTTC.

This clonotype has a handful of counts. The rearrangement links TRBV4-2 to TRBJ1-1; possibly TRBD1 for D (5 bases). Trimming took off 0 bases at V and 5 bases at J, with 16 bases between the two ends. This CDR3 is built from 16 residues. The germline CDR1 and CDR2 sequences are LGHNA and YNFKEQ. For the CDR3, the DNA is TGTGCCAGCAGCCAAGACAGTCGACAGAGCAGGACTGAAGCTTTCTTT. It yields the protein CASSQDSRQSRTEAFF.

In this sample, this clonotype turned up many times. The gene calls are TRBV12-3 or TRBV12-4 and TRBJ1-2; D not certain. The CDR3 sequence is 15 residues long. Trimming took 5 bases from V and 4 from J, leaving 17 bases between them. Here the CDR3 reads CASSPREVRGYGYTF. CDR3 bases: TGTGCCAGCAGTCCCCGGGAGGTTAGAGGCTATGGCTACACCTTC.

This clonotype was seen a few times. The chain is built from TRBV5-6 and TRBJ2-1, with TRBD2 matching over 7 bases. Trimming at V came to 5 bases and at J to 2 bases, leaving 4 bases not matched to a gene. CDR1 SGHDT and CDR2 YYEEEE come from the germline V gene. The CDR3 loop spans 14 amino acids. The CDR3 nucleotides read TGTGCCAGCAGAACTAGCGAGACCTACAATGAGCAGTTCTTC. Protein sequence: CASRTSETYNEQFF.

The CDR3 protein is CASSLVRLAGGRDYTQYF. DNA for the CDR3: TGTGCCAGCAGCTTAGTCCGGCTAGCGGGAGGCCGGGATTATACGCAGTATTTT. The rearrangement links TRBV7-8 to TRBJ2-3, with TRBD2 matching 11 bases. The germline V gene has CDR1 SGHVS and CDR2 FQNEAQ. Trimming took 1 base from V and 7 from J; bases not matched to a gene: 13. The CDR3 is made up of 18 amino acids.

V gene TRBV6-5 combines with J gene TRBJ1-3, with D uncertain. Per germline, CDR1 MNHEY and CDR2 SVGAGI. This CDR3 comprises 18 residues. V was clipped by 0 bases and J by 1 base, with 16 bases between them. The chain's CDR3 is CASSYSFGRGGSGNTIYF. The CDR3 DNA reads TGTGCCAGCAGTTACTCGTTTGGGCGGGGAGGGTCTGGAAACACCATATATTTT.

This clonotype appeared a few times. The rearrangement joins TRBV29-1 to TRBJ1-5; D ambiguous. V lost 7 bases and J lost 5, with 18 bases in between. Germline V gene lookup returns CDR1 SQVTM and CDR2 ANQGSEA. The CDR3 runs 14 residues. CDR3 sequence reads: CSAADGSIDQPQHF. The CDR3 DNA reads as TGCAGCGCTGCGGACGGAAGCATTGATCAGCCCCAGCATTTT.

This clonotype appeared a few times. This sequence joins TRBV7-3 and TRBJ2-1; TRBD2 matches at 9 bases. Germline loops: CDR1 SGHTA, CDR2 FQGTGA. The V segment lost 5 bases and the J segment 0 bases; nucleotides outside the gene matches: 8. The CDR3 runs to 17 residues. This chain's CDR3 is CASSPLGLASSYNEQFF. The DNA for the CDR3 is TGTGCCAGCAGCCCCCTCGGACTAGCGAGCTCCTACAATGAGCAGTTCTTC.

In its sample, this clonotype was seen a few times. The genes are TRBV27 and TRBJ2-6, with D perhaps matching TRBD2 (5 bases). The V end lost 4 bases, the J end lost 3 bases, and 10 bases lay between the germline ends. The V gene's germline CDR1 is MNHEY and CDR2 SMNVEV (reference sequence). The CDR3 covers 15 residues. CDR3 DNA sequence: TGTGCCAGCAGTTCGAGGGTGTTTGGGGCCAACGTCCTGACTTTC. This sequence encodes CASSSRVFGANVLTF. The full variable domain, rest sourced from reference TRBV27 and TRBJ2-6, is EAQVTQNPRYLITVTGKKLTVTCSQNMNHEYMSWYRQDPGLGLRQIYYSMNVEVTDKGDVPEGYKVSRKEKRNFPLILESPSPNQTSLYFCASSSRVFGANVLTFGAGSRLTVL.

This clonotype was observed a handful of times. V usage is TRBV7-9 and J usage is TRBJ2-5; 7 bases are shared with TRBD1. The V segment lost 4 bases and the J segment 0 bases; nucleotides outside the gene matches: 11. The CDR3 runs to 17 residues. Germline V lookup: CDR1 SEHNR, CDR2 FQNEAQ (reference sequence). This CDR3 is CASSSPRGQTYQETQYF. The CDR3 bases are TGTGCCAGCAGCTCGCCCCGGGGACAGACGTACCAAGAGACCCAGTACTTC.

The genes are TRBV19 and TRBJ2-1, with D possibly TRBD2 on 7 matching bases. V shed 10 bases and J shed 2 bases, with 18 bases lying between them. Germline V gene lookup returns CDR1 LNHDA and CDR2 SQIVND (reference sequence). The CDR3 spans 15 residues. CDR3 region: CATFGGASAYNEQFF. CDR3 DNA sequence: TGTGCCACCTTTGGGGGGGCTTCGGCCTACAATGAGCAGTTCTTC.